This passage covers 5 T cell receptor beta chains from one sample sequenced in a study of CD8 T cells in ankylosing spondylitis. TCRdb ran MiXCR on the 5' RACE reads and lists one entry per CDR3 protein. The sample has 200,000 to 250,000 distinct CDR3 sequences; roughly a tenth are singletons. Sequenced sample: blood, either unsorted or a sorted T cell fraction (not recorded which). These receptors were taken from a male donor with ankylosing spondylitis or in good health (not recorded which).

This clonotype has a count of ten or more. V usage is TRBV5-1 and J usage is TRBJ1-4; TRBD1 agrees at 8 bases. The CDR3 is 14 residues long. Looked up from germline, CDR1 is SGHRS and CDR2 is YFSETQ. With 1 base clipped from V and 4 bases from J, the junction kept 0 bases outside the gene matches. CDR3 DNA: TGCGCCAGCAGCTTGACAGGGGGTAATGAAAAACTGTTTTTT. It translates to CASSLTGGNEKLFF.

This clonotype has a handful of counts. The chain links TRBV18 to TRBJ2-1; D not resolved. The V and J ends lost 8 bases and 4 bases respectively, with 15 bases between them. CDR3 length equals 14 residues. Germline CDR1 and CDR2: KGHSH and LQKENI. CDR3 amino acids: CASLMGRIYNEQFF. CDR3 nucleotide sequence: TGTGCCAGCCTAATGGGTCGGATTTACAATGAGCAGTTCTTC.

This clonotype has ten or more counts. The J gene is TRBJ2-7, the V gene TRBV10-3, with 7 bases fitting TRBD1. Germline loops: CDR1 ENHRY, CDR2 SYGVKD. The trim removed 9 bases at V and 4 bases at J, leaving 6 bases unmatched. CDR3 length: 12 amino acids. DNA of the CDR3: TGTGCCATTTCGGGACAGAGTTACGAGCAGTACTTC. The encoded protein is CAISGQSYEQYF.

The table lists this clonotype with many counts. The chain links TRBV10-3 to TRBJ2-1; D gene uncertain. The CDR3 is 16 residues long. Germline loops: CDR1 ENHRY, CDR2 SYGVKD. Trimming pared 4 bases from V and 0 bases from J, leaving 13 bases between. The chain's CDR3 is CAISALTRSSYNEQFF. The CDR3 nucleotides read TGTGCCATCAGTGCTTTGACTCGGAGCTCCTACAATGAGCAGTTCTTC.

This clonotype has a count of ten or more. V gene TRBV28 combines with J gene TRBJ2-7; tentative D call: TRBD2 (6 bases). The germline V gene encodes CDR1 MDHEN and CDR2 SYDVKM. Trimming took off 7 bases at V and 0 bases at J, with 7 bases between the two ends. CDR3 length: 12 amino acids. CDR3 sequence reads: CASKDYSYEQYF. In DNA, the CDR3 is TGTGCCAGCAAGGACTACTCCTACGAGCAGTACTTC. The full variable domain, completed using reference TRBV28 and TRBJ2-7, is DVKVTQSSRYLVKRTGEKVFLECVQDMDHENMFWYRQDPGLGLRLIYFSYDVKMKEKGDIPEGYSVSREKKERFSLILESASTNQTSMYLCASKDYSYEQYFGPGTRLTVT.